This T cell receptor beta chain originates from a study of shared clonotypes between healthy human individuals. Findings of the study overall: Incomplete sequencing of sorted subsets was indicated by rarefaction despite large depth. All-four-donor shared clonotypes had higher generation probabilities than non-shared clonotypes did. Genetic and exposure-history diversity was limited by the small donor number.

This CDR3 comprises 12 residues. The germline V gene encodes CDR1 LNHDA and CDR2 SQIVND (reference sequence). The ends were cut back, 4 bases at V and 9 bases at J, with 13 bases in the middle. The table lists this clone with a count of one. Antigen specificity is unknown. Some 29,000 T cell genomes (approximately 180 ng DNA) went into each sorted-subset replicate. Sequenced by immunoSEQ multiplex PCR; TCRdb stores in-frame clones only, minus some. The data contain some 2,400,000 clones, around 95% of them singletons. The sequenced sample consisted of naive CD4+ T cells sorted from blood. Subset reported: CD45RA+ positively selected. The chain couples TRBV19 to TRBJ2-7; D gene uncertain. This sequence originates from a man younger than 35 in good health. The CDR3 loop is CASSTGRQRQYF. As DNA, the CDR3 is TGTGCCAGTAGTACTGGACGGCAACGGCAGTACTTC. The complete variable domain, with remaining parts taken from reference TRBV19 and TRBJ2-7, reads DGGITQSPKYLFRKEGQNVTLSCEQNLNHDAMYWYRQDPGQGLRLIYYSQIVNDFQKGDIAEGYSVSREKKESFPLTVTSAQKNPTAFYLCASSTGRQRQYFGPGTRLTVT.